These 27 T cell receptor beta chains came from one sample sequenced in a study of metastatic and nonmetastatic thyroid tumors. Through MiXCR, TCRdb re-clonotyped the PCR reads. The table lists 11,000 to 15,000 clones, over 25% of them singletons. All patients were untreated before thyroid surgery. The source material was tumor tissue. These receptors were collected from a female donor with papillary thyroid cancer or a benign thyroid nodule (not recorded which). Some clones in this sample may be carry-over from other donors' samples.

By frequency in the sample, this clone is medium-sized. CDR3 region: CASSLSHSYEQYF. The CDR3 region has the DNA TGTGCCAGCAGCTTAAGCCACAGCTACGAGCAGTACTTC. The chain employs TRBV7-2 and TRBJ2-7; no reliable D call. V dropped 2 bases and J dropped 3 bases, with 8 bases sitting between them. Looked up from germline, CDR1 is SGHTA and CDR2 is FQGNSA. The CDR3 length is 13 residues.

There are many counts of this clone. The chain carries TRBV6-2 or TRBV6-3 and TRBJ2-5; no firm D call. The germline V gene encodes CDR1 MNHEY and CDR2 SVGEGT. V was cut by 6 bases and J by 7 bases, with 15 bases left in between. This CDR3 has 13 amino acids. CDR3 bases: TGTGCCAGCAGGTCCCCTGGGTCAGGGACCCAGTACTTC. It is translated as CASRSPGSGTQYF.

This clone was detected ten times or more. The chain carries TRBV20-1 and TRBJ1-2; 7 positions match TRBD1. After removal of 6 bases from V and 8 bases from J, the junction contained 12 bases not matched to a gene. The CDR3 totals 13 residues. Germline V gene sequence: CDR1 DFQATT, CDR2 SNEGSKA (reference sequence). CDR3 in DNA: TGCAGTGCCCAAAGACAGGGAGATAGCGGCTACACCTTC. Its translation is CSAQRQGDSGYTF.

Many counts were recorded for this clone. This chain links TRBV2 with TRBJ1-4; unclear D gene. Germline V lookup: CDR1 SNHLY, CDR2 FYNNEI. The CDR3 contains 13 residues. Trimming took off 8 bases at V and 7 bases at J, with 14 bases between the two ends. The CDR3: CASGQVVGEKLFF. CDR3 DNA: TGTGCCAGCGGCCAGGTTGTAGGTGAAAAACTGTTTTTT. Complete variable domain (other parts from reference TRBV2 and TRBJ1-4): EPEVTQTPSHQVTQMGQEVILRCVPISNHLYFYWYRQILGQKVEFLVSFYNNEISEKSEIFDDQFSVERPDGSNFTLKIRSTKLEDSAMYFCASGQVVGEKLFFGSGTQLSVL.

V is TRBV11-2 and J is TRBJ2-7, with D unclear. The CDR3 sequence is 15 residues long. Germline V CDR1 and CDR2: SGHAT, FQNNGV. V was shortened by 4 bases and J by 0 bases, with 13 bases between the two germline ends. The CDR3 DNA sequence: TGTGCCAGCAGCTCCATCATTACAAGCTCCTACGAGCAGTACGTC. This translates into CASSSIITSSYEQYV.

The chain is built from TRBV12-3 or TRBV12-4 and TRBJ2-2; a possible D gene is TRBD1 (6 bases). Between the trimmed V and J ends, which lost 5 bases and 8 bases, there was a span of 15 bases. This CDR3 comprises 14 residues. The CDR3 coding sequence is TGTGCCAGCAGTCCGATGGGGGCTGGGGGGGAGCTGTTTTTT. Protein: CASSPMGAGGELFF.

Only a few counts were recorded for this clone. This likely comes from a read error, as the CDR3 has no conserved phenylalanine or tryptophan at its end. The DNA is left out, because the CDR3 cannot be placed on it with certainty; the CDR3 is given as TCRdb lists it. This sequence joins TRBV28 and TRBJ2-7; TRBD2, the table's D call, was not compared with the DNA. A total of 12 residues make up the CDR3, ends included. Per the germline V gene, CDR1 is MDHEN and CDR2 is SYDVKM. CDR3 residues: CASSNPGARVLI.

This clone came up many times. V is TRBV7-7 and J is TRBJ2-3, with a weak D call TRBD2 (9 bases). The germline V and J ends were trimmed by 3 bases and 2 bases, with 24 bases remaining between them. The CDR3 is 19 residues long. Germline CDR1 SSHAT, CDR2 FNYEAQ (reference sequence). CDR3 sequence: CASSFRGRGGQGVTDTQYF. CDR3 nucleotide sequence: TGTGCCAGCAGCTTCAGGGGGCGGGGGGGCCAAGGTGTCACAGATACGCAGTATTTT.

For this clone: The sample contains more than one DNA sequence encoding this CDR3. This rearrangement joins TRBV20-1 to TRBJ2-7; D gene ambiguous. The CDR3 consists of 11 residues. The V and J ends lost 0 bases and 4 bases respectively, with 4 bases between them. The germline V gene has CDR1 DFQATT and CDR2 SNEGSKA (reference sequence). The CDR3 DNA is TGCAGTGCTAGAGAAGGTTACGAGCAGTACTTC. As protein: CSAREGYEQYF.

The CDR3 DNA reads as TGCGCCAGCATCCCCCGTCTAGGATACAATGAGCAGTTCTTC. Translation: CASIPRLGYNEQFF. The gene calls are TRBV5-1 and TRBJ2-1; D is unresolved. The CDR3 sequence is 14 residues long. The V gene's germline CDR1 is SGHRS and CDR2 YFSETQ. Trimming took 6 bases from V and 4 from J, leaving 14 bases between them.

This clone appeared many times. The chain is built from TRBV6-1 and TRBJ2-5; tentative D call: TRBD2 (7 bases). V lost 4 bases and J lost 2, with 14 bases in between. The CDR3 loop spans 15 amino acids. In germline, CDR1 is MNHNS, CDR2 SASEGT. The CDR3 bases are TGTGCCAGCAGTGGTTCGCGGGGGACACAAGAGACCCAGTACTTC. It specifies CASSGSRGTQETQYF.

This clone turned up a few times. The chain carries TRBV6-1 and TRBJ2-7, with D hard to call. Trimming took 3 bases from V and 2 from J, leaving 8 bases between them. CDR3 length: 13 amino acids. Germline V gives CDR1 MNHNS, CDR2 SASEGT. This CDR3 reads CASSDLITYEQYF. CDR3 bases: TGTGCCAGCAGTGATTTAATTACCTACGAGCAGTACTTC.

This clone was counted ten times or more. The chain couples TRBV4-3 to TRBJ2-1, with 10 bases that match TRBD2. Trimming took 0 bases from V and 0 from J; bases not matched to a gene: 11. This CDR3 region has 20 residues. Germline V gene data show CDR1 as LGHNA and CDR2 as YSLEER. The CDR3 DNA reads TGCGCCAGCAGCCAAGACCCCCTAGCGGGGGTTTCAAGCTCCTACAATGAGCAGTTCTTC. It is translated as CASSQDPLAGVSSSYNEQFF.

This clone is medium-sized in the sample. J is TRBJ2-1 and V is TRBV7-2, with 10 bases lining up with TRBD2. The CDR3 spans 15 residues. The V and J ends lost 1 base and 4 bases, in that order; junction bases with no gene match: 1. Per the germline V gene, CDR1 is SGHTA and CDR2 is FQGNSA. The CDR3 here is CASSLVTSGYNEQFF. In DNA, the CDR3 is TGTGCCAGCAGCTTAGTGACTAGCGGGTACAATGAGCAGTTCTTC.

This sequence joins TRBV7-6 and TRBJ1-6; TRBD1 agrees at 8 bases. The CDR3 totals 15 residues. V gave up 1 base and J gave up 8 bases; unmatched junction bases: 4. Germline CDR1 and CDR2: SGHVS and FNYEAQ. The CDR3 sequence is CASSLGAGGDSPLHF. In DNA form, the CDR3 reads TGTGCCAGCAGCTTAGGTGCAGGGGGCGATTCACCCCTCCACTTT.

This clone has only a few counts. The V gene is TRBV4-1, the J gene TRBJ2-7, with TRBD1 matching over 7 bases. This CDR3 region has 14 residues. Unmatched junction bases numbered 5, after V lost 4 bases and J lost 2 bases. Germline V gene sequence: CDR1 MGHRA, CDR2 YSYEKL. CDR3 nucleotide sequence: TGCGCCAGCAGCCCGCACGGGACAGCCTACGAGCAGTACTTC. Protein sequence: CASSPHGTAYEQYF.

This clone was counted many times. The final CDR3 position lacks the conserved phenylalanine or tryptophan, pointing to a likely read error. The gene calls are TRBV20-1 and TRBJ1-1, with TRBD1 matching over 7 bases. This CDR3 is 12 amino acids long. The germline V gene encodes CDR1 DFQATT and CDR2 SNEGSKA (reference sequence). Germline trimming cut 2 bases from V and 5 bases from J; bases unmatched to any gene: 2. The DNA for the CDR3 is TGCAGTGCTAGACAGGGGGGTACTGAAGCTTTCATT. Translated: CSARQGGTEAFI.

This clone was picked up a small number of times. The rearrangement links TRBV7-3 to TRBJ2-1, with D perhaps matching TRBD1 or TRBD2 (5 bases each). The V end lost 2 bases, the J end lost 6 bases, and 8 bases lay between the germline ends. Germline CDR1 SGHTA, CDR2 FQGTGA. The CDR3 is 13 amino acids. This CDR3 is CASSLEGFNEQFF. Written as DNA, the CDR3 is TGTGCCAGCAGCTTAGAGGGGTTCAATGAGCAGTTCTTC.

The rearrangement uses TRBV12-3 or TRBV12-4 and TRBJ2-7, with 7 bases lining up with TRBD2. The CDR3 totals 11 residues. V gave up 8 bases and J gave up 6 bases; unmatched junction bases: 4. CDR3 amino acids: CASRLASEQYF. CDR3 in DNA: TGTGCCAGCCGACTAGCATCCGAGCAGTACTTC.

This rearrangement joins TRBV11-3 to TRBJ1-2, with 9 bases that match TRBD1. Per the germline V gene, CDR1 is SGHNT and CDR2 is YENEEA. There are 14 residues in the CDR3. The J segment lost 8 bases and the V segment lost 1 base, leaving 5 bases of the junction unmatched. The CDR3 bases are TGTGCCAGCAGCTTAGGACAGGGGGAGCGGGGCTACACCTTC. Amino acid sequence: CASSLGQGERGYTF.

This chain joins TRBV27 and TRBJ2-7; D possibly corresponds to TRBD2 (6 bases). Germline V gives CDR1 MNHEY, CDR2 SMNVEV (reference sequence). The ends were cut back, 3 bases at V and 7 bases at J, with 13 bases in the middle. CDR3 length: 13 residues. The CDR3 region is CASSFGRRGEQYF. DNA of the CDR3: TGTGCCAGCAGTTTCGGGAGAAGAGGGGAGCAGTACTTC.

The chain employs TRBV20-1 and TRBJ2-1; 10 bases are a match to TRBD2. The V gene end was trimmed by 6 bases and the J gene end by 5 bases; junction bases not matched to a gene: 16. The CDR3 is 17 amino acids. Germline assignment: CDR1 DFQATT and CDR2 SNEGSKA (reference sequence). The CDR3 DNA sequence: TGCAGTGCCCTGACTAGCGGGTGGGGCGGGGTACACAATGAGCAGTTCTTC. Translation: CSALTSGWGGVHNEQFF.

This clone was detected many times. The CDR3 spells CASSQGELNTEAFF. The CDR3 DNA sequence: TGTGCCAGCAGCCAAGGGGAATTGAACACTGAAGCTTTCTTT. The chain has TRBV4-2 and TRBJ1-1; D gene ambiguous. CDR3 length equals 14 residues. V lost 1 base, J lost 0 bases, and 6 bases lay in between. The V gene's germline CDR1 is LGHNA and CDR2 YNFKEQ.

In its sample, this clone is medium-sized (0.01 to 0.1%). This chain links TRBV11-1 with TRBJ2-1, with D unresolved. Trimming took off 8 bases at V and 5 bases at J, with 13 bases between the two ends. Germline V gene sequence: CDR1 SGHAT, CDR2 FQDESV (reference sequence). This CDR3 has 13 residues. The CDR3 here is CASSERVDNEQFF. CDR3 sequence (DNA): TGTGCCAGCTCAGAACGGGTAGACAATGAGCAGTTCTTC.

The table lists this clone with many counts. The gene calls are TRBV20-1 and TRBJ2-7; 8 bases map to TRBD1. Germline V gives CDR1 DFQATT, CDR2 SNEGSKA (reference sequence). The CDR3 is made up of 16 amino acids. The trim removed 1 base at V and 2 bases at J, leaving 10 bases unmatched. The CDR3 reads CSARVQGAPTTYEQYF. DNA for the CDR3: TGCAGTGCTAGAGTCCAGGGGGCGCCCACGACCTACGAGCAGTACTTC.

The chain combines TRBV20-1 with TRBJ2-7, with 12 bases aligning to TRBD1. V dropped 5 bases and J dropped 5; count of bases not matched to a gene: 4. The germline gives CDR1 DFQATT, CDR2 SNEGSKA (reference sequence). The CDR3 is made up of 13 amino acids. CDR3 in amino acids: CSAPGTGGHEQYF. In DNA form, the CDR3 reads TGCAGTGCTCCCGGGACAGGGGGCCACGAGCAGTACTTC.

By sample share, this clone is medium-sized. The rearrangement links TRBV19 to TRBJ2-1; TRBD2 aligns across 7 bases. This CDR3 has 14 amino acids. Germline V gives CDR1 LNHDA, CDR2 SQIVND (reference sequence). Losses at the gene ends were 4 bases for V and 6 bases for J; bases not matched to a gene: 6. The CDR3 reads CASSTRDYVNEQFF. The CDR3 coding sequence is TGTGCCAGTAGTACCCGGGACTACGTCAATGAGCAGTTCTTC. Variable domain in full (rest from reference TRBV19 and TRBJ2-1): DGGITQSPKYLFRKEGQNVTLSCEQNLNHDAMYWYRQDPGQGLRLIYYSQIVNDFQKGDIAEGYSVSREKKESFPLTVTSAQKNPTAFYLCASSTRDYVNEQFFGPGTRLTVL.